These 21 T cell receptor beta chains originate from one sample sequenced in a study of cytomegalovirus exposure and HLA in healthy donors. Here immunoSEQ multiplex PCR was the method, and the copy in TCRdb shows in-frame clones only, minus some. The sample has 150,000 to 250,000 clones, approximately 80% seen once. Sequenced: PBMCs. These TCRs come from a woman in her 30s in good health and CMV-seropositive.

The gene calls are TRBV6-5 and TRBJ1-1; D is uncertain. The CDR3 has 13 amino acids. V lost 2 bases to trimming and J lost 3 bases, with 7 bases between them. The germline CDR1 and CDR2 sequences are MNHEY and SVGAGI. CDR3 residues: CASSYAGYTEAFF. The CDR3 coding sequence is TGTGCCAGCAGTTACGCAGGTTACACTGAAGCTTTCTTT.

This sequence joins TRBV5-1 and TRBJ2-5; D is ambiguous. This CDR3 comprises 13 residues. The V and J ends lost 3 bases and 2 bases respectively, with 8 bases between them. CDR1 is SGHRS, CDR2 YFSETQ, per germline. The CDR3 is CASSYTTQETQYF. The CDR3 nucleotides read TGCGCCAGCAGCTACACTACTCAAGAGACCCAGTACTTC.

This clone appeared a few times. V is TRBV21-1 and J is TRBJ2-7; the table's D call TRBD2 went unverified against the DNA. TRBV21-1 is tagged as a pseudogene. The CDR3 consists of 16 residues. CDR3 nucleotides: TGTGCCAGCAGCACCGAGCAGGGACTACTTCCCTACGAGCAGTACTTC. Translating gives CASSTEQGLLPYEQYF.

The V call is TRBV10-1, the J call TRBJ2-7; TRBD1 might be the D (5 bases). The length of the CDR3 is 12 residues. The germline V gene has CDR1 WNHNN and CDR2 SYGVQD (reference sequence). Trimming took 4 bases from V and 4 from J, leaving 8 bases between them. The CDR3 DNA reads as TGCGCCAGCAGTGTAGGGGAATACGAGCAGTACTTC. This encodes CASSVGEYEQYF.

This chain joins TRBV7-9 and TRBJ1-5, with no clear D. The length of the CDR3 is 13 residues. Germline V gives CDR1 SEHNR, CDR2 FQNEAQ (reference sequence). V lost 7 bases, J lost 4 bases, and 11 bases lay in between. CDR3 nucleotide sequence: TGTGCCAGCACCCCCAGCGGTAATCAGCCCCAGCATTTT. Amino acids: CASTPSGNQPQHF.

The CDR3 DNA follows: TGTGCCAGCAGTCCGACAGGGGGCGCAGGGTATCGCGAGCAGTACTTC. Protein product: CASSPTGGAGYREQYF. V gene TRBV28 combines with J gene TRBJ2-7, with 10 bases aligning to TRBD1. CDR1 is MDHEN and CDR2 is SYDVKM in the germline V gene. This CDR3 region has 16 residues. V lost 5 bases and J lost 6; bases outside the gene matches: 13.

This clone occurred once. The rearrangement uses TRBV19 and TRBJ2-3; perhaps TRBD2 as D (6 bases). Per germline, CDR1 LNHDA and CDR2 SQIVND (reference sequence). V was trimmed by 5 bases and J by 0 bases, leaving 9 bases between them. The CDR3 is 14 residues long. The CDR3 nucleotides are TGTGCCAGTAGTGGGGGACTGAGCACAGATACGCAGTATTTT. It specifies CASSGGLSTDTQYF.

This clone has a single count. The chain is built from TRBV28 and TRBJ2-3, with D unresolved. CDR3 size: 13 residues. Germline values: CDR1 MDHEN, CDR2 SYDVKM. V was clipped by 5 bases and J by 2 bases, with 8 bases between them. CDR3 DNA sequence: TGTGCCAGCAGTCAACTACCCACAGATACGCAGTATTTT. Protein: CASSQLPTDTQYF.

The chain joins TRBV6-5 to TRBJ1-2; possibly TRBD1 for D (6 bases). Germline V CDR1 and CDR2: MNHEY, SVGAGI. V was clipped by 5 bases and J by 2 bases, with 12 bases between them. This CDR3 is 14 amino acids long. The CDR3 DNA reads TGTGCCAGCAGTCGATCGGACAGAAACTATGGCTACACCTTC. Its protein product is CASSRSDRNYGYTF.

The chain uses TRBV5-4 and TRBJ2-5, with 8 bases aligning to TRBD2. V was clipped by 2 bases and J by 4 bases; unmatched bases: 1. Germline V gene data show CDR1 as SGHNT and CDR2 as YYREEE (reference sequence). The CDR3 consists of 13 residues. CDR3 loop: CASSFSGGETQYF. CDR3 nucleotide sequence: TGTGCCAGCAGCTTCAGCGGGGGAGAGACCCAGTACTTC.

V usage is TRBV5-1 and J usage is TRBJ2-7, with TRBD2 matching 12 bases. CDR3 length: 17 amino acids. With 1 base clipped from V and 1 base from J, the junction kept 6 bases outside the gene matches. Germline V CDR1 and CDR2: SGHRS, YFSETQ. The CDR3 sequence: CASSLRMGTSGSYEQYF. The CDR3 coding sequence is TGCGCCAGCAGCTTGAGAATGGGGACTAGCGGGTCCTACGAGCAGTACTTC.

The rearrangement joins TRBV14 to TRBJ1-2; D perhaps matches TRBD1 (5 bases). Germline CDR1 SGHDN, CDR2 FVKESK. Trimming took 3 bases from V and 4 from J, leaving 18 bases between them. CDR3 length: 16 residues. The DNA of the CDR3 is TGTGCCAGCAGCCATGCCTCAGGGTATAGGGGCTATGGCTACACCTTC. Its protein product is CASSHASGYRGYGYTF.

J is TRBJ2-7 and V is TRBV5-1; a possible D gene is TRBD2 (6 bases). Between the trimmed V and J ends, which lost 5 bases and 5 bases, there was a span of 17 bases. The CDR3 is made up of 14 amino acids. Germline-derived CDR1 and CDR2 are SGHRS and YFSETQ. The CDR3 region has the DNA TGCGCCAGCAGAGTCCGGGGGTCTTTCGACGAGCAGTACTTC. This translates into CASRVRGSFDEQYF.

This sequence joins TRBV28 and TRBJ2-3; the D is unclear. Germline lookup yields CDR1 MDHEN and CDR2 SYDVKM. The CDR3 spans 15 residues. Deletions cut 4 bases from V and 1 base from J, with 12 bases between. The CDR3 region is CASSSPGGRTDTQYF. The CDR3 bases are TGTGCCAGCAGTTCCCCTGGCGGTCGCACAGATACGCAGTATTTT.

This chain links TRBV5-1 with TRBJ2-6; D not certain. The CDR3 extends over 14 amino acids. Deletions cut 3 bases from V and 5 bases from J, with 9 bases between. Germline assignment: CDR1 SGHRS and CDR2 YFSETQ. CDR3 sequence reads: CASSYEQRANVLTF. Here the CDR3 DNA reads TGCGCCAGCAGCTACGAACAGAGGGCCAACGTCCTGACTTTC.

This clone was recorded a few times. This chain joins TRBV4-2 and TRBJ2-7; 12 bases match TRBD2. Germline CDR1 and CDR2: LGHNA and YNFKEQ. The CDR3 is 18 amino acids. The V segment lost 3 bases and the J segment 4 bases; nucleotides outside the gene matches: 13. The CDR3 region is CASSQEPLAGGRSYEQYF. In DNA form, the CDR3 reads TGTGCCAGCAGCCAGGAGCCGCTAGCGGGAGGGAGGTCGTACGAGCAGTACTTC.

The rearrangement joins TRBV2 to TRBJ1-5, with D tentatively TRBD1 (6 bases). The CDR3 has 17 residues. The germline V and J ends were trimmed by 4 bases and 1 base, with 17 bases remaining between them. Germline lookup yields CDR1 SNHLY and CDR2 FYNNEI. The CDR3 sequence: CASSVVTGGRSNQPQHF. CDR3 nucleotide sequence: TGTGCCAGCAGTGTGGTGACGGGGGGCAGGAGCAATCAGCCCCAGCATTTT.

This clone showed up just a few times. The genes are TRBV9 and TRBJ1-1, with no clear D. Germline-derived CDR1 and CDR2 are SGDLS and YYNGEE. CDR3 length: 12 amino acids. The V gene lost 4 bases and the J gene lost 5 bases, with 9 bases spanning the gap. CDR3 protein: CASSPTGTEAFF. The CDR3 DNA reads TGTGCCAGCAGCCCAACCGGGACTGAAGCTTTCTTT.

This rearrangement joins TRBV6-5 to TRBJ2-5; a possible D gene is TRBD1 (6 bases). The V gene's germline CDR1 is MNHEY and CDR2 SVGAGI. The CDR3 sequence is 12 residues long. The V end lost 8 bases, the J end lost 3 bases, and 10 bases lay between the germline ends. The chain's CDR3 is CASRRTEETQYF. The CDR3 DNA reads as TGTGCCAGCCGACGGACAGAAGAGACCCAGTACTTC.

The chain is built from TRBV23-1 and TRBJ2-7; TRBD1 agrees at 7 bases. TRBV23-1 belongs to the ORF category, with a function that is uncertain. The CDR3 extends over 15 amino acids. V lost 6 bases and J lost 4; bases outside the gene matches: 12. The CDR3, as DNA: TGCGCCAGCAGATTCCTGACAGGGAATGGGTACGAGCAGTACTTC. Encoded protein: CASRFLTGNGYEQYF.

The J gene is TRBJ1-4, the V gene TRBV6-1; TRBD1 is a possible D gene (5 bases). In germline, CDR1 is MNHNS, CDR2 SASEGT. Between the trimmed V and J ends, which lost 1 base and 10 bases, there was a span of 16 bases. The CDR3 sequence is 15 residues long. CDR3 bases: TGTGCCAGCAGTGAAGAGGGCAGGCAGGGAGGAAAACTGTTTTTT. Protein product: CASSEEGRQGGKLFF.